The clone carrying this T cell receptor beta chain occurred once. This sample is drawn from a study of CD8+ T cells in alopecia areata. V was pared by 0 bases and J by 6 bases, with 12 bases between. CDR3 length: 14 residues. The germline gives CDR1 SGHDT, CDR2 YYEEEE. Extracted RNA was reverse transcribed into cDNA, the sequencing template. Profiling relied on immunoSEQ multiplex PCR, and the TCRdb table lists in-frame clones only, not all of them. In the table there are 170,000 or so clones, 50% to 70% of which are singletons. The sequence derives from a human donor with alopecia areata. The J gene is TRBJ1-1, the V gene TRBV5-6; the D gene is possibly TRBD1 (5 bases). Sequenced here: CD4+ T cells sorted from blood, sampled at week 0. The DNA of the CDR3 is TGTGCCAGCAGCTTGGTTGGAGTGGGACCTGAAGCTTTCTTT. Protein: CASSLVGVGPEAFF.